The text below deals with one T cell receptor beta chain. What it recognizes is unknown. Treatment in this sample: approximately nine-day PBMC culture with coronavirus spike peptide pools or control peptides (ViraFEST assay). The unexposed donor provided CD4+ T cells, which were taken before the COVID-19 pandemic (2011-2018). ViraFEST stimulated the growth of antigen-specific T cells using peptide pools and subsequently profiled their TCRs by sequencing. Once obtained from cultured CD4+ T cells, the DNA was sequenced using the Oncomine TCR Beta short-read assay. TCRdb processed the PCR reads anew with MiXCR; each CDR3 protein has one entry. This table has thousands of distinct CDR3 sequences, around half appearing once. These data are taken from a study of vaccination and CD4 T cells after COVID-19. Overall study findings and caveats: The study found that a median around 86% of reactive clones in convalescent patients appeared only post-vaccination.

Deletions cut 8 bases from V and 1 base from J, with 11 bases between. Germline V gene sequence: CDR1 SEHNR, CDR2 FQNEAQ (reference sequence). This CDR3 is 13 amino acids long. Sequences were obtained from CD4+ T cells from blood, cultured in vitro. This clonotype was obtained from a human donor in good health. J is TRBJ1-1 and V is TRBV7-9, with D hard to call. This CDR3 is CASLVRKNTEAFF. CDR3 DNA sequence: TGTGCCAGCCTCGTTCGTAAGAACACTGAAGCTTTCTTT. The whole variable domain, filled in from reference TRBV7-9 and TRBJ1-1, reads DTGVSQNPRHKITKRGQNVTFRCDPISEHNRLYWYRQTLGQGPEFLTYFQNEAQLEKSRLLSDRFSAERPKGSFSTLEIQRTEQGDSAMYLCASLVRKNTEAFFGQGTRLTVV.